A selection of T cell receptor beta chains follows, all from one sample in a study of neoadjuvant anti-PD-1 for oral cavity cancer. Measured with immunoSEQ multiplex PCR; TCRdb has only the in-frame clones, and not every one. This table holds approximately 37,000 clones, around nine tenths found once. This specimen consisted of PBMCs, obtained before nivolumab (anti-PD-1) treatment. These receptor sequences come from a person aged 35 to 85 with oral cavity squamous cell carcinoma. Each CDR3 is given with its conserved first and last residue. Each record gives: D gene, CDR3 length, J gene, V gene, clone size, CDR3 DNA, CDR3 protein. A D gene is named only where the DNA matches it firmly. Clone size is shown for a subset of rows, as once, few, many or a class of expanded clone.

D gene: -
CDR3 length: 12
J gene: TRBJ1-2
V gene: TRBV11-2
clone size: -
CDR3 DNA: TGTGCCAGCAGCTTGGAACAGGGCGGCTACACCTTC
CDR3 protein: CASSLEQGGYTF

D gene: TRBD2
CDR3 length: 15
J gene: TRBJ2-1
V gene: TRBV11-3
clone size: -
CDR3 DNA: TGTGCCAGCAGCCTCACTAGCGGGGGGGCCGTTGAGCAGTTCTTC
CDR3 protein: CASSLTSGGAVEQFF

D gene: -
CDR3 length: 15
J gene: TRBJ2-5
V gene: TRBV7-8
clone size: once
CDR3 DNA: TGTGCCAGCAGCCCACAGCGGGACAGAAGGGAGACCCAGTACTTC
CDR3 protein: CASSPQRDRRETQYF

D gene: -
CDR3 length: 15
J gene: TRBJ2-1
V gene: TRBV7-2
clone size: -
CDR3 DNA: TGTGCCAGCAGCTTAGCGCCAGGCCCCTACAATGAGCAGTTCTTC
CDR3 protein: CASSLAPGPYNEQFF

D gene: -
CDR3 length: 16
J gene: TRBJ2-3
V gene: TRBV19
clone size: -
CDR3 DNA: TGTGCCAGTAACCAGGGGTTGGAGGCCCTCACAGATACGCAGTATTTT
CDR3 protein: CASNQGLEALTDTQYF

D gene: TRBD1
CDR3 length: 14
J gene: TRBJ2-7
V gene: TRBV7-9
clone size: -
CDR3 DNA: TGTGCCAGCAGCCAGACAGGGGCAACCTACGAGCAGTACTTC
CDR3 protein: CASSQTGATYEQYF

D gene: -
CDR3 length: 12
J gene: TRBJ1-4
V gene: TRBV6-1
clone size: -
CDR3 DNA: TGTGCCAGCAGGGCAGGGAATGAAAAACTGTTTTTT
CDR3 protein: CASRAGNEKLFF

D gene: -
CDR3 length: 16
J gene: TRBJ1-1
V gene: TRBV9
clone size: -
CDR3 DNA: TGTGCCAGCAGCGCCCGAGGTGTGGGGGTGGGTACTGAAGCTTTCTTT
CDR3 protein: CASSARGVGVGTEAFF

D gene: -
CDR3 length: 15
J gene: TRBJ2-3
V gene: TRBV7-9
clone size: few
CDR3 DNA: TGTGCCAGCAGCCTGACAGTGGAGGGCACAGATACGCAGTATTTT
CDR3 protein: CASSLTVEGTDTQYF

D gene: -
CDR3 length: 13
J gene: TRBJ1-1
V gene: TRBV2
clone size: few
CDR3 DNA: TGTGCCAGCACCCTAGGGAGGAACACTGAAGCTTTCTTT
CDR3 protein: CASTLGRNTEAFF

D gene: TRBD1
CDR3 length: 14
J gene: TRBJ1-4
V gene: TRBV6-1
clone size: -
CDR3 DNA: TGTGCCAGCAGCGACAGGGGGCTAGGGGAAAAACTGTTTTTT
CDR3 protein: CASSDRGLGEKLFF

D gene: -
CDR3 length: 15
J gene: TRBJ1-5
V gene: TRBV5-6
clone size: -
CDR3 DNA: TGTGCCAGCAGTACCAAAGGACACGGGAATCAGCCCCAGCATTTT
CDR3 protein: CASSTKGHGNQPQHF

D gene: TRBD1
CDR3 length: 15
J gene: TRBJ2-1
V gene: TRBV5-8
clone size: -
CDR3 DNA: TGTGCCAGCAGCTTGACAGGGGTTGGACGCAATGAGCAGTTCTTC
CDR3 protein: CASSLTGVGRNEQFF

D gene: -
CDR3 length: 15
J gene: TRBJ2-3
V gene: TRBV7-6
clone size: -
CDR3 DNA: TGTGCCAGCAGCTTAAGGGACAAAGGCACAGATACGCAGTATTTT
CDR3 protein: CASSLRDKGTDTQYF

D gene: -
CDR3 length: 15
J gene: TRBJ1-3
V gene: TRBV7-2
clone size: -
CDR3 DNA: TGTGCCAGCAGCCCCGGGGGGAGCTCTGGAAACACCATATATTTT
CDR3 protein: CASSPGGSSGNTIYF

D gene: -
CDR3 length: 15
J gene: TRBJ1-2
V gene: TRBV7-8
clone size: -
CDR3 DNA: TGTGCCAGCAGCTTAGCGCACAGAGGGGACTATGGCTACACCTTC
CDR3 protein: CASSLAHRGDYGYTF

D gene: TRBD2
CDR3 length: 15
J gene: TRBJ2-3
V gene: TRBV7-3
clone size: -
CDR3 DNA: TGTGCCAGCAGCCAACTAGCGGCTAGCACAGATACGCAGTATTTT
CDR3 protein: CASSQLAASTDTQYF

D gene: -
CDR3 length: 14
J gene: TRBJ2-7
V gene: TRBV30
clone size: once
CDR3 DNA: TGTGCCTGGAGTACGGGTTGGGAGGCGGCAGAGCAGTACTTC
CDR3 protein: CAWSTGWEAAEQYF

D gene: -
CDR3 length: 17
J gene: TRBJ2-1
V gene: TRBV4-3
clone size: -
CDR3 DNA: TGCGCCAGCAGCCAAACCTTCCCAGGGGACTCCTACAATGAGCAGTTCTTC
CDR3 protein: CASSQTFPGDSYNEQFF

D gene: -
CDR3 length: 14
J gene: TRBJ1-5
V gene: TRBV28
clone size: -
CDR3 DNA: TGTGCCAGCAGTTTATTGAATGGCAATCAGCCCCAGCATTTT
CDR3 protein: CASSLLNGNQPQHF

D gene: TRBD1
CDR3 length: 15
J gene: TRBJ2-5
V gene: TRBV7-9
clone size: -
CDR3 DNA: TGTGCCAGCAGCCTGAGGGGGCAAGCCCCAGAGACCCAGTACTTC
CDR3 protein: CASSLRGQAPETQYF

D gene: -
CDR3 length: 17
J gene: TRBJ1-6
V gene: TRBV6-1
clone size: -
CDR3 DNA: TGTGCCAGCAGTGAAGCTCTGGTAGGGATGTCGAATTCACCCCTCCACTTT
CDR3 protein: CASSEALVGMSNSPLHF

D gene: TRBD1
CDR3 length: 17
J gene: TRBJ2-2
V gene: TRBV5-1
clone size: -
CDR3 DNA: TGCGCCAGCAGCTTGGCCTCGGGACAGGGAAGCACCGGGGAGCTGTTTTTT
CDR3 protein: CASSLASGQGSTGELFF

D gene: -
CDR3 length: 14
J gene: TRBJ1-2
V gene: TRBV11-2
clone size: -
CDR3 DNA: TGTGCCAGCAGCTCCCAACTCGGGGGCTATGGCTACACCTTC
CDR3 protein: CASSSQLGGYGYTF

D gene: -
CDR3 length: 13
J gene: TRBJ1-5
V gene: TRBV6-6
clone size: -
CDR3 DNA: TGTGCCAGCACACAGAATAGCAATCAGCCCCAGCATTTT
CDR3 protein: CASTQNSNQPQHF

D gene: TRBD1
CDR3 length: 13
J gene: TRBJ2-3
V gene: TRBV4-1
clone size: -
CDR3 DNA: TGCGCCAGCAGAGGGGGCGGCACAGATACGCAGTATTTT
CDR3 protein: CASRGGGTDTQYF

D gene: -
CDR3 length: 14
J gene: TRBJ2-1
V gene: TRBV5-1
clone size: -
CDR3 DNA: TGCGCCAGCAGACCGCAGGGCTCCTACAATGAGCAGTTCTTC
CDR3 protein: CASRPQGSYNEQFF

D gene: -
CDR3 length: 15
J gene: TRBJ1-4
V gene: TRBV10-3
clone size: few
CDR3 DNA: TGTGCCATCAGTGACGAGGGGGGGCGGGATGAAAAACTGTTTTTT
CDR3 protein: CAISDEGGRDEKLFF

D gene: TRBD2
CDR3 length: 15
J gene: TRBJ2-1
V gene: TRBV5-4
clone size: -
CDR3 DNA: TGTGCCAGCAGCTTCAGTAGCGGGGGGTTTGGTGAGCAGTTCTTC
CDR3 protein: CASSFSSGGFGEQFF

D gene: -
CDR3 length: 16
J gene: TRBJ1-2
V gene: TRBV28
clone size: -
CDR3 DNA: TGTGCCAGCAGCCCTAGTAAGGACAGAGGGGGCTATGGCTACACCTTC
CDR3 protein: CASSPSKDRGGYGYTF

D gene: -
CDR3 length: 14
J gene: TRBJ2-1
V gene: TRBV30
clone size: -
CDR3 DNA: TGTGCCTGGAGCCCCTCCCGGGGTGGGGATGAGCAGTTCTTC
CDR3 protein: CAWSPSRGGDEQFF

D gene: -
CDR3 length: 15
J gene: TRBJ2-7
V gene: TRBV19
clone size: medium-sized
CDR3 DNA: TGTGCCAGTAGCAAACAGGGCGTTACTCCGGACGAGCAGTACTTC
CDR3 protein: CASSKQGVTPDEQYF